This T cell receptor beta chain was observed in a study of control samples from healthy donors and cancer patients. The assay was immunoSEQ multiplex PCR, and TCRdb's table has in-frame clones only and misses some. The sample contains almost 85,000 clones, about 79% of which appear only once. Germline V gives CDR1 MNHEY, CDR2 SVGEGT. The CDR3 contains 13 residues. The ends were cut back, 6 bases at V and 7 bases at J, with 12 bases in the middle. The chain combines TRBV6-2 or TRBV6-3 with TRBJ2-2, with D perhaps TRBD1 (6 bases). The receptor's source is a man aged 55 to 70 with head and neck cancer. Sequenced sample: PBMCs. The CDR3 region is CASRYRVGGELFF. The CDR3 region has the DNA TGTGCCAGCAGATACAGGGTTGGCGGGGAGCTGTTTTTT.